This T cell receptor (beta chain) was sequenced during a study of T cells in Graves' hyperthyroidism and ophthalmopathy. General observations from the study: Researchers found most expanded thyroid clonotypes above 0.001 in blood as well.

Those patients with uncontrolled infection, other autoimmune disease, pregnancy or lactation were excluded. The diagnostic basis comprised clinical symptoms, serum thyroxine and TRAb, thyroid ultrasound and orbital computed tomography. Of note for this clonotype: What it binds is unknown.

TCR beta CDR3 sequences were amplified from RNA transcripts. The TCR CDR3 first-round RT-PCR relied on the HTBI primer set. MiXCR, run by TCRdb on the multiplex PCR reads, gives a single entry per CDR3 protein. The data contain about 680,000 distinct CDR3 sequences, about a third of them singletons. V dropped 6 bases and J dropped 7; count of bases not matched to a gene: 12. Germline V gives CDR1 MNHEY, CDR2 SVGAGI. The CDR3 length is 14 residues. The sequence came from a woman aged 40 to 49 with Graves' hyperthyroidism. The sample consisted of blood. The V gene is TRBV6-5, the J gene TRBJ2-7; 7 nucleotides agree with TRBD1. Written as DNA, the CDR3 is TGTGCCAGCAGCCGCCGACAGGGTGGTTTTGAGCAGTACTTC. It yields the protein CASSRRQGGFEQYF.